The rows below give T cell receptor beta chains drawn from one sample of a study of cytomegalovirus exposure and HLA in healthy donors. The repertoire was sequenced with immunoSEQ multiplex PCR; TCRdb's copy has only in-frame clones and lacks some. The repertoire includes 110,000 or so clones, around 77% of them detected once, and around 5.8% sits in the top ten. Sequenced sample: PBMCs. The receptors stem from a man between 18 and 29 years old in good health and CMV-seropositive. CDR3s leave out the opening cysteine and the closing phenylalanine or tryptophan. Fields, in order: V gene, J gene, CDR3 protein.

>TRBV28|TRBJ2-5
ASSPQGPLLQETQY
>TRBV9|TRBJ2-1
ASSPGLAGSYNEQF
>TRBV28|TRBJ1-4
ASRDRDRAYSTNEKLF
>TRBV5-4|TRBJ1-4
ASSLGQGREKLF
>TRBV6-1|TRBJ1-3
ASSEGKQNSGNTIY
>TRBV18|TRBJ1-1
ASSSRGTTEAF
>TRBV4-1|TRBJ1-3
ASSQLGSGNTIY
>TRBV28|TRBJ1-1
ASSPTTGGHTEAF
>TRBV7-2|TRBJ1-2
ASRRQEDGYT
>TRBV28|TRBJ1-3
ASSWTGRAGNTIY
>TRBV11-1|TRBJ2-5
ASSSGLAGVVQETQY
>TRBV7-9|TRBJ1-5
ASSRTGNNQPQH
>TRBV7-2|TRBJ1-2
ASSPAGPGRGYT
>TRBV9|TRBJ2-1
ASSPRATGNEQF
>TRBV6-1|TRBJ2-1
ASSLSGEGNEQF
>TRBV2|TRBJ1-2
ASSRGNYGYT
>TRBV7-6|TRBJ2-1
ASSPVVDEQF
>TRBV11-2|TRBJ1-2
ASSLVLQGNYT
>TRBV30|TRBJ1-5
AWSVRQGFGMSNQPQH
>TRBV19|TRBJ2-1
ASSGGASYNEQF
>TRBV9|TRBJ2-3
ASSVVGTYSTDTQY
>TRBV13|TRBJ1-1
ASSPGGEAF
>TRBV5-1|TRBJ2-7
ASSPYRRGDEQY
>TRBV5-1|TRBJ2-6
ASSSFGTGGNSGANGLT
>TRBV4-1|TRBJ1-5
ASSRTTGSRQPQH
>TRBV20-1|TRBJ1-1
SARGGDGAF
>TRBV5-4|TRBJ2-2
ASSLGDGELF
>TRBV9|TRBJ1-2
ASSVAGGGNYGYT
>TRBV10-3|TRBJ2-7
AIGQTRSYEQY
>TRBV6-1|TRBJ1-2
ASSENRVYT
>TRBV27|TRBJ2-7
ASSSHPGPQTFYEQY
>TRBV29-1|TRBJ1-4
SVESVTNEKLF
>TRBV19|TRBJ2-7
ASSIGLAGNYEQY
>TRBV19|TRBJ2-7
ASSNPPGTGDYEQY
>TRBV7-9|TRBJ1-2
ASIGFRTSIYGYT